This entry lists 5 T cell receptor beta chains sequenced from one sample in a study of T-cell memory formation after mild COVID-19. TCRdb redid the calling of the 5' RACE reads with MiXCR, one entry per CDR3 protein. The sample records more than 350,000 distinct CDR3 sequences, approximately 15% being singletons. Sequenced sample: PBMCs or a T cell subset sorted from them (not recorded which). These receptors were taken from a man aged 18-30 years who had mild COVID-19 (a few samples of this study predate the infection). Cell type and time point are not known.

This clonotype was seen a few times. This rearrangement joins TRBV7-4 to TRBJ2-7; D not certain. Germline CDR1 and CDR2: SGHVT and SQSDAQ. Trimming stripped 7 bases from V and 4 bases from J, with 11 bases between. This CDR3 contains 12 residues. CDR3 bases: TGTGCCAGCATCCCTGACGTGTACGAGCAGTACTTC. Encoded protein: CASIPDVYEQYF.

In this sample, this clonotype turned up a few times. This could be a read error, since a much larger clone is one nucleotide away. The chain employs TRBV5-1 and TRBJ1-5, with D uncertain. The germline V and J ends were trimmed by 0 bases and 0 bases, with 4 bases remaining between them. The germline V gene has CDR1 SGHRS and CDR2 YFSETQ. The CDR3 is 14 residues long. The CDR3 DNA is TGCGCCAGCAGCTTGGACGGTAGCAATCAGCCCCAGCATTTT. Translated, it gives CASSLDGSNQPQHF.

The chain links TRBV10-3 to TRBJ1-1; possibly TRBD1 for D (5 bases). Germline values: CDR1 ENHRY, CDR2 SYGVKD. The CDR3 consists of 11 residues. Between the trimmed V and J ends, which lost 6 bases and 7 bases, there was a span of 9 bases. The CDR3: CAISGDGEAFF. The CDR3 DNA sequence: TGTGCCATCAGCGGGGACGGTGAAGCTTTCTTT.

This clonotype was seen only a few times. This chain connects TRBV29-1 to TRBJ2-7; TRBD1 agrees at 11 bases. Germline V gene sequence: CDR1 SQVTM, CDR2 ANQGSEA. Trimming removed 6 bases from V and 0 bases from J; junction bases left unmatched: 4. The CDR3 runs to 14 residues. Here the CDR3 DNA reads TGCAGCGTCGCCGGGACAGGGGGCTCCTACGAGCAGTACTTC. Translated, it gives CSVAGTGGSYEQYF.

The table lists this clonotype with many counts. This chain links TRBV5-1 with TRBJ2-1, with D possibly called TRBD1 or TRBD2 (6 bases each). The CDR3 runs 14 residues. Germline V lookup: CDR1 SGHRS, CDR2 YFSETQ. The V end was cut by 4 bases, the J end by 7 bases, with 15 bases between. In DNA, the CDR3 is TGCGCCAGCAGCCCGCCCGGGGGCAGGAATGAGCAGTTCTTC. Translating it yields CASSPPGGRNEQFF.